Listed here is a single T cell receptor (beta chain). The data were obtained in a study of blood T cell repertoires in COVID-19. At the level of the study: From the United States, Italy and Spain came samples of acute and convalescent COVID-19.

Libraries were prepared by immunoSEQ multiplex PCR; TCRdb keeps only in-frame clonotypes and omits some of them. Counted here are tens of thousands of clones, roughly four fifths occurring once; the ten biggest clones make up roughly an eighth. In germline, CDR1 is MNHEY, CDR2 SMNVEV (reference sequence). J lost 6 bases, V lost 6 bases, and 13 bases had no gene match. This CDR3 spans 15 amino acids. The source of this sequence is a human donor with acute or convalescent COVID-19. The donor label of this sample is uncertain. The sample was peripheral blood. This chain links TRBV27 with TRBJ1-1, with 7 bases lining up with TRBD1. The DNA for the CDR3 is TGTGCCAGCAGCCCAGGGGGTGGGGGCAGGGCTGAAGCTTTCTTT. It codes for CASSPGGGGRAEAFF.